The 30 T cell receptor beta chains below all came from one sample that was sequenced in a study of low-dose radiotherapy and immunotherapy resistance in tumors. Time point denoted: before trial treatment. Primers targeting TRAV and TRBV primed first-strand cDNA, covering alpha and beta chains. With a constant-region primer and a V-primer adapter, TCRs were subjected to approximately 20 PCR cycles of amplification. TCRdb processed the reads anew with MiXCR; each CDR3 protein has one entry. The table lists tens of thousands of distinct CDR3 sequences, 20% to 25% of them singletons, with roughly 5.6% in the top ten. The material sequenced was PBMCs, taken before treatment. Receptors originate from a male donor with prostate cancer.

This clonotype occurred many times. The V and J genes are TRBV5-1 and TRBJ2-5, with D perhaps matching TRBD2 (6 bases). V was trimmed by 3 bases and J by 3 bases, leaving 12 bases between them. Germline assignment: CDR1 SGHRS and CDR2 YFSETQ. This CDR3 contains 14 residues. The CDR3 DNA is TGCGCCAGCAGCTCGGGAGAAAGGGAAGAGACCCAGTACTTC. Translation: CASSSGEREETQYF.

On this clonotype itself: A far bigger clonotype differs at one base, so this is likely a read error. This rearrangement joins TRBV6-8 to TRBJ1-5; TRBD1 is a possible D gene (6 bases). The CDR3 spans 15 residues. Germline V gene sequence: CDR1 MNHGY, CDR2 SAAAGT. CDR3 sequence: CASSPGEGFDQPLHF. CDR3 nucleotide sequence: TGTGCCAGCAGCCCAGGGGAGGGTTTTGATCAGCCCCTGCATTTT.

Written as DNA, the CDR3 is TGTGCCAGCTACTGGGGACCGGGCTATGGTACGCAGTATTTT. It encodes CASYWGPGYGTQYF. The rearrangement links TRBV21-1 to TRBJ2-3; the table assigns TRBD1, which was not confirmed against the DNA. TRBV21-1 has pseudogene status. This CDR3 contains 14 residues.

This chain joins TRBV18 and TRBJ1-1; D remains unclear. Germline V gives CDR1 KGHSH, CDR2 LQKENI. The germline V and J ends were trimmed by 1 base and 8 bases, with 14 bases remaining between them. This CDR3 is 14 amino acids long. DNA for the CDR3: TGTGCCAGCTCACCACTCCCCGAGGCGGTAGAAGCTTTCTTT. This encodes CASSPLPEAVEAFF.

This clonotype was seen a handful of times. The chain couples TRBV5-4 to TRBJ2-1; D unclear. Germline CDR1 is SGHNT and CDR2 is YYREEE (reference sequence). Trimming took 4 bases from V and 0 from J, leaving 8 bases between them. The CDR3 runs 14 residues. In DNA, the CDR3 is TGTGCCAGCAGCGCTGGAAGCTCCTACAATGAGCAGTTCTTC. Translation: CASSAGSSYNEQFF. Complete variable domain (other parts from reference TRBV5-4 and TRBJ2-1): ETGVTQSPTHLIKTRGQQVTLRCSSQSGHNTVSWYQQALGQGPQFIFQYYREEENGRGNFPPRFSGLQFPNYSSELNVNALELDDSALYLCASSAGSSYNEQFFGPGTRLTVL.

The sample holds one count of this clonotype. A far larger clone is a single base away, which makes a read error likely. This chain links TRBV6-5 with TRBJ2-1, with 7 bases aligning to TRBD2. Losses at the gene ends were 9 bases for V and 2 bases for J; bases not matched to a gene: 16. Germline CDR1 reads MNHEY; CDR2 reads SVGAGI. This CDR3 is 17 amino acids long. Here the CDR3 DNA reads TGTGCCAGTTCAGTCAGGGCCGGGACTACTCCCTACAATGAGCAGTTCTTC. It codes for CASSVRAGTTPYNEQFF.

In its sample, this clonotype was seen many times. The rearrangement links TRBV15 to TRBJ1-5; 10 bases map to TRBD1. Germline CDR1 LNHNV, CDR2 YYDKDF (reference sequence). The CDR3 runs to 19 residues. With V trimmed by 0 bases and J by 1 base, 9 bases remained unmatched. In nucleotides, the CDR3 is TGTGCCACCAGCAGAGACGGGACAGGGGAAAGGGAAAGCAATCAGCCCCAGCATTTT. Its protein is CATSRDGTGERESNQPQHF.

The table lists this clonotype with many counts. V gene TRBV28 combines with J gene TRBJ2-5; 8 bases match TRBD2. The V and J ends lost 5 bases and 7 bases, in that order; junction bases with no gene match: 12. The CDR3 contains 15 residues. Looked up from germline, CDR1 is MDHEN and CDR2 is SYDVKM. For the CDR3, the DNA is TGTGCCAGCAGTACCGGGACTAGTGGGTATGGGACCCAGTACTTC. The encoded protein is CASSTGTSGYGTQYF. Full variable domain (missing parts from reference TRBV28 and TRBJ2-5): DVKVTQSSRYLVKRTGEKVFLECVQDMDHENMFWYRQDPGLGLRLIYFSYDVKMKEKGDIPEGYSVSREKKERFSLILESASTNQTSMYLCASSTGTSGYGTQYFGPGTRLLVL.

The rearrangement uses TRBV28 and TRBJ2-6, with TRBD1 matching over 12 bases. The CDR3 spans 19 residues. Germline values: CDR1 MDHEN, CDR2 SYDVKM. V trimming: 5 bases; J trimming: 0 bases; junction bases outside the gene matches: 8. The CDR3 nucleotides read TGTGCCAGCAGTAATACGCCGGGACAGGGGGCCTCTGGGGCCAACGTCCTGACTTTC. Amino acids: CASSNTPGQGASGANVLTF.

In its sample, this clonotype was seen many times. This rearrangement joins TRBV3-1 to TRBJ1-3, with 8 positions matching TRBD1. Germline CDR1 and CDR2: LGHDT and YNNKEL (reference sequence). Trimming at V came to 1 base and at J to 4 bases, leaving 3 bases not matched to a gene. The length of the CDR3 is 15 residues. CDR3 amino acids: CASSQARGPGNTIYF. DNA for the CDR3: TGTGCCAGCAGCCAAGCCAGGGGGCCCGGAAACACCATATATTTT.

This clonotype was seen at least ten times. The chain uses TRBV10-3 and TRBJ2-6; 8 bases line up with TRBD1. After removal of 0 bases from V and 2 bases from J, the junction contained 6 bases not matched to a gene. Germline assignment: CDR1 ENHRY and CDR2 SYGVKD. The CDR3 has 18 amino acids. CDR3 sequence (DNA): TGTGCCATCAGTGAGTCACTAGGACAGGGTACTGGGGCCAACGTCCTGACTTTC. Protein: CAISESLGQGTGANVLTF.

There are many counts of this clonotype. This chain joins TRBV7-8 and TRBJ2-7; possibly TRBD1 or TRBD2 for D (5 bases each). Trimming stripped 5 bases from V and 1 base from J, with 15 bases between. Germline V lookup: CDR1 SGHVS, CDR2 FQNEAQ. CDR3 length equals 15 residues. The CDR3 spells CASSPSLGVSYEQYF. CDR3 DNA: TGTGCCAGCAGCCCCTCCCTGGGGGTTTCCTACGAGCAGTACTTC.

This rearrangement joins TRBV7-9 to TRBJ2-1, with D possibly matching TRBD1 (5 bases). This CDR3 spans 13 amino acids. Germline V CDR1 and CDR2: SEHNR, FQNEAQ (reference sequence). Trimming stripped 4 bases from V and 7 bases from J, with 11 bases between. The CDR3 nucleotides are TGTGCCAGCAGCTCTCAACAGGCGAATGAGCAGTTCTTC. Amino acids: CASSSQQANEQFF.

CDR3 loop: CASSHRNDYTDTQYF. Written as DNA, the CDR3 is TGCGCCAGCAGCCACCGAAACGACTACACAGATACGCAGTATTTT. The V and J genes are TRBV4-3 and TRBJ2-3; maybe TRBD2 (5 bases). Germline V lookup: CDR1 LGHNA, CDR2 YSLEER. The CDR3 totals 15 residues. The germline V and J ends were trimmed by 3 bases and 2 bases, with 12 bases remaining between them.

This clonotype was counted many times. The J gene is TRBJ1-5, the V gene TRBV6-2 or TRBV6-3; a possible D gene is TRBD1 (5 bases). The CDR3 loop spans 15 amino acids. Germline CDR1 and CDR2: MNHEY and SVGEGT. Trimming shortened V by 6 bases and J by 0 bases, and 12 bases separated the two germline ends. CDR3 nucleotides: TGTGCCAGCAGGGGAGGGGACTATAGCAATCAGCCCCAGCATTTT. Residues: CASRGGDYSNQPQHF.

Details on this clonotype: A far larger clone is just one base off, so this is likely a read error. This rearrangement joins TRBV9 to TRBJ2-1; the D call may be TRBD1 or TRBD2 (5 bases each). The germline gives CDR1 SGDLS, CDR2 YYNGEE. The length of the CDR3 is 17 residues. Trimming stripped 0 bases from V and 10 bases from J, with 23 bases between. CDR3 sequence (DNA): TGTGCCAGCAGCGTAGGGGGTCAGGGACGGCGGCCCTACGAGCAGTTCTTC. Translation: CASSVGGQGRRPYEQFF.

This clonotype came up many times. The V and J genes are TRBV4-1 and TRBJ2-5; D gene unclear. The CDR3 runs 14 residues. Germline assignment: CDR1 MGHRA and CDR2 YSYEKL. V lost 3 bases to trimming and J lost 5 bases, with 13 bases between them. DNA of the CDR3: TGCGCCAGCAGCCAGGCTCAGGTGGGCGAGACCCAGTACTTC. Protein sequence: CASSQAQVGETQYF.

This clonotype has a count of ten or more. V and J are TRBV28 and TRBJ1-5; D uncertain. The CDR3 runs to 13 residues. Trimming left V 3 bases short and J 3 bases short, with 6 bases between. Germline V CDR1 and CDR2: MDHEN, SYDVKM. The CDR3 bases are TGTGCCAGCAGTTTGGGGTTCAATCAGCCCCAGCATTTT. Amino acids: CASSLGFNQPQHF.

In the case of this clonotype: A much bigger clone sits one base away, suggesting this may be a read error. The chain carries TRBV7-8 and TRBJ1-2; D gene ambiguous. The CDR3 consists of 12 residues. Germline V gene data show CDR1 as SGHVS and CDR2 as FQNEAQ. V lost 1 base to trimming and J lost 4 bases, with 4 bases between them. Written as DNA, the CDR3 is TGTGCCAGCAGCTTAGGGGCCTATGGCTACACCTTC. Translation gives CASSLGAYGYTF. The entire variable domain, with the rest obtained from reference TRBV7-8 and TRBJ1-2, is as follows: GAGVSQSPRYKVAKRGQDVALRCDPISGHVSLFWYQQALGQGPEFLTYFQNEAQLDKSGLPSDRFFAERPEGSVSTLKIQRTQQEDSAVYLCASSLGAYGYTFGSGTRLTVV.

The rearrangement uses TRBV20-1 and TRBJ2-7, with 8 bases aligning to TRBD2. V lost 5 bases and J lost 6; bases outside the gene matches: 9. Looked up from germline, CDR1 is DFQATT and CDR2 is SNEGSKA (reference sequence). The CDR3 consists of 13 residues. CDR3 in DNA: TGCAGTGCTCGAGCGGGAGTTCGCCCCGAGCAGTACTTC. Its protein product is CSARAGVRPEQYF.

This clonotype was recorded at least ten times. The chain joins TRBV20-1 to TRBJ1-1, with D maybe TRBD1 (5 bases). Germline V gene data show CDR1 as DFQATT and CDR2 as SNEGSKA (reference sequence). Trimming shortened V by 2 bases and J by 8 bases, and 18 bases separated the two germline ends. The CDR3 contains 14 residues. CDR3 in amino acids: CSARPTPGRTEAFF. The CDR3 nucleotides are TGCAGTGCTAGACCTACACCGGGGCGAACAGAAGCTTTCTTT.

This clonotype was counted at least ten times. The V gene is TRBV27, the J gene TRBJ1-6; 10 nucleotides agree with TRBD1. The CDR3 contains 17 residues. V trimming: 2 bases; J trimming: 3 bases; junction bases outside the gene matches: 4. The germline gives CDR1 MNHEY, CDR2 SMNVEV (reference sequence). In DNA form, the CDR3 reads TGTGCCAGCAGTTTAACAGGACAGGGGGTCTATAATTCACCCCTCCACTTT. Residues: CASSLTGQGVYNSPLHF.

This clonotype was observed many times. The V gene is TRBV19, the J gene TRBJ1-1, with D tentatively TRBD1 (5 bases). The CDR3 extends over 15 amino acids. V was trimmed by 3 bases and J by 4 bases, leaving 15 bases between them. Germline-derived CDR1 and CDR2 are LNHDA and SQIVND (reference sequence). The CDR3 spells CASSIPPGLTTEAFF. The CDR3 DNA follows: TGTGCCAGTAGTATCCCCCCGGGGCTTACCACTGAAGCTTTCTTT.

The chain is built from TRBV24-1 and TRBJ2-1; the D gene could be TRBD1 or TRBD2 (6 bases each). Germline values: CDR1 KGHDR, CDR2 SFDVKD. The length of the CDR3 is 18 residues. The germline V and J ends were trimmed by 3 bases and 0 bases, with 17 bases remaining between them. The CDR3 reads CATSDDPGAPSSYNEQFF. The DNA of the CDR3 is TGTGCCACCAGTGATGACCCGGGGGCGCCGAGCTCCTACAATGAGCAGTTCTTC.

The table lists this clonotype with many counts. This CDR3 is CASSYSRARTDTQYF. CDR3 nucleotides: TGTGCCAGCAGTTACTCTAGGGCCCGCACAGATACGCAGTATTTT. This chain joins TRBV6-2 or TRBV6-3 and TRBJ2-3; D gene unclear. This CDR3 is built from 15 residues. CDR1 is MNHEY and CDR2 is SVGEGT in the germline V gene. Trimming removed 0 bases at V and 1 base at J, with 8 bases between.

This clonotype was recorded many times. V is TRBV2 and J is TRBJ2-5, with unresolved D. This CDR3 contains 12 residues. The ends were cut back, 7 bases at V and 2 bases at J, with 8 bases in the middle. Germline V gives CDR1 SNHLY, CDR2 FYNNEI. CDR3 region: CASKQLQETQYF. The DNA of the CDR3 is TGTGCCAGCAAACAGCTTCAAGAGACCCAGTACTTC.

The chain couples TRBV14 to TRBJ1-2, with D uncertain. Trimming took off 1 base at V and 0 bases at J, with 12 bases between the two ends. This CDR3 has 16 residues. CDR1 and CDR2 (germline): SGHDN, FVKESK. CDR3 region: CASSQVAGPTNYGYTF. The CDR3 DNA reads TGTGCCAGCAGCCAAGTTGCCGGGCCGACTAACTATGGCTACACCTTC.

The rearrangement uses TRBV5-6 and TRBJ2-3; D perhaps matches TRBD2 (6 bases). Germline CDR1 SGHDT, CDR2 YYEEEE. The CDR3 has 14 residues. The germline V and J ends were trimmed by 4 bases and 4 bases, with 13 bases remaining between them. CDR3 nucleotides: TGTGCCAGCAGCCGATTAGCGGTGCCAGATACGCAGTATTTT. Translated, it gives CASSRLAVPDTQYF.

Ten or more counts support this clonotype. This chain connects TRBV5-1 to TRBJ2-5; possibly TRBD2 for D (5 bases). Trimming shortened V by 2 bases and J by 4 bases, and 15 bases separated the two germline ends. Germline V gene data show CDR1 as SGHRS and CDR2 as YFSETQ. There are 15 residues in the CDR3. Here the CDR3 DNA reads TGCGCCAGCAGCTTTCGAGGGTCCCCTCCAGAGACCCAGTACTTC. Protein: CASSFRGSPPETQYF.

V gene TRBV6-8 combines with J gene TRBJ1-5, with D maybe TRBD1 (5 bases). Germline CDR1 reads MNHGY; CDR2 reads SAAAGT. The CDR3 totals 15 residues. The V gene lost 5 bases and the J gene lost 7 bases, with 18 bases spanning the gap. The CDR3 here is CASSETLQGSQPQHF. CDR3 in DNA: TGTGCCAGCAGTGAAACGCTCCAGGGTTCGCAGCCCCAGCATTTT.